This TCR beta chain originates from a study of beta chain features in type 1 diabetes. Expressed TCRB transcripts were sequenced because the isolated RNA had all been reverse transcribed beforehand. Profiling relied on immunoSEQ multiplex PCR, and the TCRdb table lists in-frame clones only, not all of them. The sample consists of 900,000 or so clones, under 20% of them appearing once. The CDR3 covers 14 residues. CDR1 is MNHNY and CDR2 is SVGAGI in the germline V gene (reference sequence). Trimming cost V 5 bases and J 7 bases; bases outside gene matches: 8. The rearrangement uses TRBV6-6 and TRBJ2-7; TRBD1 matches at 10 bases. Sequencing was done on a sample of naive CD4+ T cells from blood. The clonotype originates from a woman aged 18 to 35 in good health. CDR3 in DNA: TGTGCCAGCAGTCCCCGGACAGGGGGTAGGGAGCAGTACTTC. Residues: CASSPRTGGREQYF.